These T cell receptor beta chains were read from a single sample in a study of neurological immune-mediated disorders. TCRdb independently ran MiXCR on the 5' RACE reads; one entry per CDR3 protein. Of around 65,000 distinct CDR3 sequences listed, about 5% are singletons. Sequencing was carried out using PBMCs. Every receptor here comes from a human donor with multiple sclerosis. The donor label of this sample is uncertain. The CDR3 runs from the conserved cysteine through the conserved F or W. The order of the fields is J gene, clone size, D gene, V gene, CDR3 DNA, CDR3 protein. The D gene is left open where the match is weak. Where a row states a size, it is once, few, many or the class of an expanded clone; other rows omit it.

J gene: TRBJ2-1; clone size: many; D gene: TRBD2; V gene: TRBV25-1; CDR3 DNA: TGTGCCAGCAGTGAACACCTAAGGGGAGCGGGGGGGATCAATGAGCAGTTCTTC; CDR3 protein: CASSEHLRGAGGINEQFF
J gene: TRBJ1-1; clone size: many; D gene: .; V gene: TRBV12-3/TRBV12-4; CDR3 DNA: TGTGCCAGCAACTGGGGGGGCTCGGGAACTGAAGCTTTCTTT; CDR3 protein: CASNWGGSGTEAFF
J gene: TRBJ2-3; clone size: many; D gene: .; V gene: TRBV5-1; CDR3 DNA: TGCGCCAGCAGCTTGGCCTGGGCGAGCACAGATACGCAGTATTTT; CDR3 protein: CASSLAWASTDTQYF
J gene: TRBJ1-4; clone size: many; D gene: .; V gene: TRBV6-5; CDR3 DNA: TGTGCCAGCAGTTACTCGATAGAGACTAATGAAAAACTGTTTTTT; CDR3 protein: CASSYSIETNEKLFF
J gene: TRBJ1-2; clone size: many; D gene: .; V gene: TRBV27; CDR3 DNA: TGTGCCAGCAGTAAGCACAGGTCGTCTAACTATGGCTACACCTTC; CDR3 protein: CASSKHRSSNYGYTF
J gene: TRBJ2-5; clone size: many; D gene: TRBD2; V gene: TRBV9; CDR3 DNA: TGTGCCAGCAGCGCCCCCGGGACTAGCGGGGGGGCGGCTGAGACCCAGTACTTC; CDR3 protein: CASSAPGTSGGAAETQYF
J gene: TRBJ1-5; clone size: many; D gene: .; V gene: TRBV7-2; CDR3 DNA: TGTGCCAGCAGCTTGGGACCAGATGGCAATCAGCCCCAGCATTTT; CDR3 protein: CASSLGPDGNQPQHF
J gene: TRBJ2-5; clone size: many; D gene: .; V gene: TRBV7-2; CDR3 DNA: TGTGCCAGCAGCCCGACAGCCAGGCAAGAGACCCAGTACTTC; CDR3 protein: CASSPTARQETQYF
J gene: TRBJ1-4; clone size: many; D gene: TRBD1; V gene: TRBV7-9; CDR3 DNA: TGTGCCAGCAGCAAGGACAGGGGGCCCGAAAAACTGTTTTTT; CDR3 protein: CASSKDRGPEKLFF
J gene: TRBJ2-3; clone size: many; D gene: TRBD2; V gene: TRBV20-1; CDR3 DNA: TGCAGTGCTAGAGCCCGACTAGCGGGGAAATCTAGCACAGATACGCAGTATTTT; CDR3 protein: CSARARLAGKSSTDTQYF
J gene: TRBJ1-3; clone size: many; D gene: .; V gene: TRBV29-1; CDR3 DNA: TGCAGCGTGAGGAGGGGTGGCTCTGGAAACACCATATATTTT; CDR3 protein: CSVRRGGSGNTIYF
J gene: TRBJ2-3; clone size: many; D gene: TRBD2; V gene: TRBV20-1; CDR3 DNA: TGCAGTGCTAGACCTGCGGGGGGCGGGGGGAGAGATACGCAGTATTTT; CDR3 protein: CSARPAGGGGRDTQYF
J gene: TRBJ2-3; clone size: many; D gene: .; V gene: TRBV6-5; CDR3 DNA: TGTGCCAGCAGTTTGCTTAGCACAGATACGCAGTATTTT; CDR3 protein: CASSLLSTDTQYF
J gene: TRBJ1-3; clone size: many; D gene: .; V gene: TRBV20-1; CDR3 DNA: TGCAGTGCTCCCCCGTCTCTGGGTGGGGGCGGATTAAACACCATATATTTT; CDR3 protein: CSAPPSLGGGGLNTIYF
J gene: TRBJ2-2; clone size: few; D gene: TRBD1; V gene: TRBV7-6; CDR3 DNA: TGTGCCAGCAGCACAGAGTTTCCCGGGACAGAGGTTTTT; CDR3 protein: CASSTEFPGTEVF
J gene: TRBJ2-3; clone size: .; D gene: .; V gene: TRBV29-1; CDR3 DNA: TGCAGCGTTGAACTGGCTGAGCGCACAGATACGCAGTATTTT; CDR3 protein: CSVELAERTDTQYF
J gene: TRBJ2-3; clone size: many; D gene: .; V gene: TRBV5-1; CDR3 DNA: TGCGCCAGCAGCTTGGCCACGGGATCCACCGCGGATACGCAGTATTTT; CDR3 protein: CASSLATGSTADTQYF
J gene: TRBJ1-2; clone size: many; D gene: .; V gene: TRBV18; CDR3 DNA: TGTGCCAGCTCACCACCGAACAGGGCCGGTGGCTACACCTTC; CDR3 protein: CASSPPNRAGGYTF
J gene: TRBJ1-5; clone size: many; D gene: .; V gene: TRBV27; CDR3 DNA: TGTGCCAGCTCTAAGAATCAGCCCCAGCATTTT; CDR3 protein: CASSKNQPQHF
J gene: TRBJ1-2; clone size: many; D gene: .; V gene: TRBV6-5; CDR3 DNA: TGTGCCAGCAGTTACGTAGGGGGTTATTATGGCTACACCTTC; CDR3 protein: CASSYVGGYYGYTF